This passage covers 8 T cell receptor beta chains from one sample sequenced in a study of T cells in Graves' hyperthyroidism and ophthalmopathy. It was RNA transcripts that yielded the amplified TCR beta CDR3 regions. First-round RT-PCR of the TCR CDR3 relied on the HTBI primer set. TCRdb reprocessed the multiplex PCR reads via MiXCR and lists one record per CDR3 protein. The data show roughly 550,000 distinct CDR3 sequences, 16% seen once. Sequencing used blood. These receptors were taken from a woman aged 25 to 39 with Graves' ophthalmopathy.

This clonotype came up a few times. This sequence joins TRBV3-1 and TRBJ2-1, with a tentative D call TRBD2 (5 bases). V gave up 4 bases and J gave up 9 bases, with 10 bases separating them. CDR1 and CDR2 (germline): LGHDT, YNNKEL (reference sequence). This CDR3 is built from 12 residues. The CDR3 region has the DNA TGTGCCAGCAGCCCACTTCGGGGTGAGCAGTTCTTC. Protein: CASSPLRGEQFF.

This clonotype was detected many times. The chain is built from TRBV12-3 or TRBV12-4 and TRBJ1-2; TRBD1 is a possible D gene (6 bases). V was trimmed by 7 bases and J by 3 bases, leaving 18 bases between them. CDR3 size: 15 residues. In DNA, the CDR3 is TGTGCCAGCACCTCGGGGGGCGCCGGGGACTATGGCTACACCTTC. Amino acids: CASTSGGAGDYGYTF.

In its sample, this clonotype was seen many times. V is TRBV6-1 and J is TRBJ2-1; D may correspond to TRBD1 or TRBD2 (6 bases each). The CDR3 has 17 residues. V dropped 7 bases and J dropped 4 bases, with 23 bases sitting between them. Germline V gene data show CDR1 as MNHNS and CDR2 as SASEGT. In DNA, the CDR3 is TGTGCCAGCACCGAAGGGGGGCTAGCTCTCTCTTACAATGAGCAGTTCTTC. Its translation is CASTEGGLALSYNEQFF.

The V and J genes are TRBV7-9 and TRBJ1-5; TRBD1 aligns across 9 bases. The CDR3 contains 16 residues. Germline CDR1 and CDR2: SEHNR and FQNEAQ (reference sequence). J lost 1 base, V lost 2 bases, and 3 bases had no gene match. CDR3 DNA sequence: TGTGCCAGCAGCTTATCGGACAGGGGAAGCAATCAGCCCCAGCATTTT. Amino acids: CASSLSDRGSNQPQHF.

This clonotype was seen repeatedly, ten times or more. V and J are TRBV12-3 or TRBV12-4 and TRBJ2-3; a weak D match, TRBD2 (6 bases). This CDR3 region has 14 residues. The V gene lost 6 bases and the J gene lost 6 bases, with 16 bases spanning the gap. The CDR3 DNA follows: TGTGCCAGCAGCCCCGGCGGGGTCGGGGATACGCAGTATTTT. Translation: CASSPGGVGDTQYF.

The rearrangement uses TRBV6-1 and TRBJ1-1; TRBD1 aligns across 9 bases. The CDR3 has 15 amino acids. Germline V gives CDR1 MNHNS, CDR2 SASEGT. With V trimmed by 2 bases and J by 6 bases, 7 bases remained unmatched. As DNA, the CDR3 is TGTGCCAGCAGTGAACCCTACAGGGGGCAATCTGAAGCTTTCTTT. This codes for CASSEPYRGQSEAFF.

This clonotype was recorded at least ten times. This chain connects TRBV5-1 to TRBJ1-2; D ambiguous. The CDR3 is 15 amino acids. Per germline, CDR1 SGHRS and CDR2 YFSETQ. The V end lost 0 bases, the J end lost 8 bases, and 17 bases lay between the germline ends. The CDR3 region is CASSLGGNLYEGYTF. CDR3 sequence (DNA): TGCGCCAGCAGCTTGGGAGGCAACCTCTACGAGGGCTACACCTTC.

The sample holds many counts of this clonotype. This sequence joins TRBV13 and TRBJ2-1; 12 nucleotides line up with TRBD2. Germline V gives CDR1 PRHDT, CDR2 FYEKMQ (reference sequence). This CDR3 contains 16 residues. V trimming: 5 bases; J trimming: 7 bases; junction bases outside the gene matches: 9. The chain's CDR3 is CASSPMTSGRVNEQFF. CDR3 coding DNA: TGTGCCAGCAGCCCAATGACTAGCGGGAGAGTAAATGAGCAGTTCTTC.